This record looks at one TCR beta chain sequence and its context. Its antigen is as yet unknown. The data stem from a study of OX40 agonist ivuxolimab in advanced cancers. About the research overall: The treatment was a fully human IgG2 OX40 agonist, ivuxolimab. While on treatment, patients had intravenous ivuxolimab at 0.01 to 10 mg/kg every 2 weeks.

With 5 bases removed from V and 0 bases from J, the gap between germline ends came to 11 bases. This CDR3 has 14 residues. Germline loops: CDR1 SGHTA, CDR2 FQGNSA. Findings and caveats of the study: In the expanded peripheral T cells, antigen specificity was never determined.

Some clones are missing from TCRdb's copy, which holds only in-frame ones; the method was immunoSEQ multiplex PCR. The sample lists about 64,000 clones; roughly 81% were seen once. The TCR sequence derives from an adult with an advanced solid tumor such as melanoma, head and neck, liver or kidney cancer. The sequencing used CD4+ or CD8+ T cells sorted from blood, collected in a trial of the OX40 agonist ivuxolimab. This chain joins TRBV7-2 and TRBJ2-7; unclear D gene. CDR3 protein: CASSPRMYSYEQYF. CDR3 in DNA: TGTGCCAGCAGCCCCAGGATGTACTCCTACGAGCAGTACTTC.